The 21 T cell receptor beta chains in this list originate from one sample, sequenced in a study of immune evolution from preneoplasia to lung adenocarcinoma. TCRdb's table, derived via immunoSEQ multiplex PCR, lists solely in-frame clones and lacks some. Of 5,000 or so clones listed, roughly 73% are singletons. The specimen was FFPE minimally invasive lung adenocarcinoma tissue. The receptor set was obtained from a person between 60 and 80 years old with lung adenocarcinoma.

The chain carries TRBV4-1 and TRBJ2-7, with a possible D match to TRBD1 (5 bases). V was clipped by 2 bases and J by 4 bases, with 12 bases between them. Germline loops: CDR1 MGHRA, CDR2 YSYEKL. The CDR3 sequence is 14 residues long. Here the CDR3 DNA reads TGCGCCAGCAGCCAAATTGGACAACAATACGAGCAGTACTTC. Residues: CASSQIGQQYEQYF.

This clone qualifies as large (0.1 to 1%). CDR3 protein: CASKEVNEQFF. The DNA for the CDR3 is TGTGCCAGCAAGGAGGTGAATGAGCAGTTCTTC. This chain joins TRBV7-8 and TRBJ2-1; weak D call: TRBD2 (5 bases). V lost 7 bases and J lost 7, with 8 bases in between. The CDR3 extends over 11 amino acids. Germline CDR1 is SGHVS and CDR2 is FQNEAQ. The full variable domain, in which reference TRBV7-8 and TRBJ2-1 provide the parts outside the CDR3, is GAGVSQSPRYKVAKRGQDVALRCDPISGHVSLFWYQQALGQGPEFLTYFQNEAQLDKSGLPSDRFFAERPEGSVSTLKIQRTQQEDSAVYLCASKEVNEQFFGPGTRLTVL.

In its sample, this clone was seen a few times. V gene TRBV28 combines with J gene TRBJ1-1; D gene ambiguous. Between the trimmed V and J ends, which lost 6 bases and 4 bases, there was a span of 9 bases. Germline loops: CDR1 MDHEN, CDR2 SYDVKM. CDR3 size: 12 residues. The chain's CDR3 is CASRVGSTEAFF. In DNA form, the CDR3 reads TGTGCCAGCAGAGTTGGGAGCACTGAAGCTTTCTTT.

The J gene is TRBJ1-2, the V gene TRBV9; D is possibly TRBD1 (6 bases). The germline V gene encodes CDR1 SGDLS and CDR2 YYNGEE. V gave up 0 bases and J gave up 7 bases, with 10 bases separating them. The CDR3 has 13 residues. This CDR3 reads CASSVEGVGGYTF. The DNA of the CDR3 is TGTGCCAGCAGCGTAGAGGGGGTGGGTGGCTACACCTTC. Drawing the rest from reference TRBV9 and TRBJ1-2, the complete variable domain is DSGVTQTPKHLITATGQRVTLRCSPRSGDLSVYWYQQSLDQGLQFLIQYYNGEERAKGNILERFSAQQFPDLHSELNLSSLELGDSALYFCASSVEGVGGYTFGSGTRLTVV.

The chain joins TRBV11-2 to TRBJ1-1, with D uncertain. Trimming removed 5 bases from V and 3 bases from J, with 13 bases in between. The CDR3 is 14 amino acids. CDR1 is SGHAT, CDR2 FQNNGV, per germline. As DNA, the CDR3 is TGTGCCAGCAGCCCGCCAGAGAGGGACACTGAAGCTTTCTTT. Amino acid sequence: CASSPPERDTEAFF.

The V call is TRBV28, the J call TRBJ2-3, with no clear D. Germline V gene lookup returns CDR1 MDHEN and CDR2 SYDVKM. V was shortened by 4 bases and J by 1 base, with 15 bases between the two germline ends. The CDR3 loop spans 16 amino acids. The CDR3 region is CASSSPSSPGTDTQYF. The DNA for the CDR3 is TGTGCCAGCAGTTCCCCATCCTCCCCCGGCACAGATACGCAGTATTTT.

DNA of the CDR3: TGTGCCAGCAGCGATATGGGACTAGCGGACAATGAGCAGTTCTTC. Translation gives CASSDMGLADNEQFF. The rearrangement links TRBV9 to TRBJ2-1; 11 nucleotides agree with TRBD2. V gave up 3 bases and J gave up 5 bases; unmatched junction bases: 4. Germline V gene sequence: CDR1 SGDLS, CDR2 YYNGEE. This CDR3 comprises 15 residues.

This clone was observed once. This chain's CDR3 is CASSQYGGLAGRLTGELFF. The CDR3 nucleotides read TGTGCCAGCAGCCAATACGGGGGACTAGCCGGTAGGCTAACCGGGGAGCTGTTTTTT. V gene TRBV14 combines with J gene TRBJ2-2, with 9 bases fitting TRBD2. With V trimmed by 2 bases and J by 5 bases, 15 bases remained unmatched. Germline lookup yields CDR1 SGHDN and CDR2 FVKESK. This CDR3 is built from 19 residues. Together with reference TRBV14 and TRBJ2-2, the CDR3 gives the full variable domain: EAGVTQFPSHSVIEKGQTVTLRCDPISGHDNLYWYRRVMGKEIKFLLHFVKESKQDESGMPNNRFLAERTGGTYSTLKVQPAELEDSGVYFCASSQYGGLAGRLTGELFFGEGSRLTVL.

V is TRBV6-1 and J is TRBJ1-5; TRBD1 matches 8 bases. Germline V gives CDR1 MNHNS, CDR2 SASEGT. The CDR3 runs 17 residues. J lost 2 bases, V lost 6 bases, and 12 bases had no gene match. The CDR3 here is CASSEPRPGQGNQPQHF. CDR3 coding DNA: TGTGCCAGCAGCGAACCTAGACCGGGACAGGGCAATCAGCCCCAGCATTTT.

The gene calls are TRBV28 and TRBJ1-4; unclear D gene. Germline V gives CDR1 MDHEN, CDR2 SYDVKM. The CDR3 runs to 15 residues. V was shortened by 5 bases and J by 3 bases, with 13 bases between the two germline ends. The CDR3 reads CASSRQIGANEKLFF. The CDR3 DNA follows: TGTGCCAGCAGTCGTCAGATTGGAGCTAATGAAAAACTGTTTTTT. Together with reference TRBV28 and TRBJ1-4, the CDR3 gives the full variable domain: DVKVTQSSRYLVKRTGEKVFLECVQDMDHENMFWYRQDPGLGLRLIYFSYDVKMKEKGDIPEGYSVSREKKERFSLILESASTNQTSMYLCASSRQIGANEKLFFGSGTQLSVL.

The chain employs TRBV21-1 and TRBJ1-3; the table's TRBD1 call for D was not verified on the DNA. TRBV21-1 is marked as a pseudogene. This CDR3 is 12 amino acids long. CDR3 DNA: TGTGCCAGCAGGCTGGCAGGAAACACCATATATTTT. Protein sequence: CASRLAGNTIYF.

This sequence joins TRBV30 and TRBJ2-7, with 8 bases identical to TRBD1. V lost 3 bases and J lost 3; bases outside the gene matches: 4. The CDR3 is 13 residues long. From germline, CDR1 is GTSNPN and CDR2 SVGIG (reference sequence). For the CDR3, the DNA is TGTGCCTGGAGACAGGGGGTTATCTACGAGCAGTACTTC. Translation gives CAWRQGVIYEQYF.

V is TRBV7-2 and J is TRBJ1-1; 8 bases are shared with TRBD1. This CDR3 is built from 13 residues. The V and J ends lost 4 bases and 4 bases, in that order; junction bases with no gene match: 2. The germline CDR1 and CDR2 sequences are SGHTA and FQGNSA. The CDR3 here is CASSSDRVTEAFF. CDR3 coding DNA: TGTGCCAGCAGCTCGGACAGGGTCACTGAAGCTTTCTTT.

This rearrangement joins TRBV7-2 to TRBJ2-3, with a possible D match to TRBD2 (6 bases). Germline CDR1 is SGHTA and CDR2 is FQGNSA. This CDR3 has 15 amino acids. V lost 1 base to trimming and J lost 6 bases, with 14 bases between them. CDR3 in amino acids: CASSLGSGRVDTQYF. In DNA, the CDR3 is TGTGCCAGCAGCTTAGGTAGCGGACGCGTGGATACGCAGTATTTT.

The chain is built from TRBV27 and TRBJ2-1; D remains ambiguous. V was clipped by 3 bases and J by 5 bases, with 14 bases between them. This CDR3 spans 15 amino acids. Germline V gene lookup returns CDR1 MNHEY and CDR2 SMNVEV (reference sequence). The CDR3 loop reads CASSLRGLQHNEQFF. The CDR3 region has the DNA TGTGCCAGCAGTTTGCGAGGTCTCCAGCACAATGAGCAGTTCTTC.

The J gene is TRBJ1-5, the V gene TRBV19; D is perhaps TRBD1 (5 bases). In germline, CDR1 is LNHDA, CDR2 SQIVND (reference sequence). CDR3 length: 14 amino acids. V lost 5 bases to trimming and J lost 6 bases, with 14 bases between them. CDR3 region: CASSLGVIGQPQHF. The CDR3 coding sequence is TGTGCCAGTAGTTTAGGGGTTATCGGTCAGCCCCAGCATTTT. The entire variable domain, with the rest obtained from reference TRBV19 and TRBJ1-5, is as follows: DGGITQSPKYLFRKEGQNVTLSCEQNLNHDAMYWYRQDPGQGLRLIYYSQIVNDFQKGDIAEGYSVSREKKESFPLTVTSAQKNPTAFYLCASSLGVIGQPQHFGDGTRLSIL.

The chain has TRBV6-5 and TRBJ2-3; 9 bases are shared with TRBD1. There are 15 residues in the CDR3. Germline trimming cut 6 bases from V and 2 bases from J; bases unmatched to any gene: 6. Germline V gene data show CDR1 as MNHEY and CDR2 as SVGAGI. CDR3 amino acids: CASRVTGGVTDTQYF. CDR3 nucleotides: TGTGCCAGCAGGGTCACAGGGGGCGTCACAGATACGCAGTATTTT.

The J gene is TRBJ2-3, the V gene TRBV2; TRBD2 agrees at 7 bases. With V trimmed by 6 bases and J by 0 bases, 12 bases remained unmatched. The germline gives CDR1 SNHLY, CDR2 FYNNEI. This CDR3 region has 17 residues. The CDR3 DNA reads TGTGCCAGCAGGGAGGGTTCGGGACTACCGAGCACAGATACGCAGTATTTT. As protein: CASREGSGLPSTDTQYF.

This rearrangement joins TRBV7-2 to TRBJ1-1; 8 nucleotides align to TRBD1. Germline V gene lookup returns CDR1 SGHTA and CDR2 FQGNSA. The V segment lost 1 base and the J segment 6 bases; nucleotides outside the gene matches: 7. CDR3 length: 15 amino acids. CDR3 protein: CASSLGRYRGAEAFF. In DNA, the CDR3 is TGTGCCAGCAGCTTAGGAAGATACAGGGGGGCTGAAGCTTTCTTT.

This chain joins TRBV4-1 and TRBJ2-3, with a possible D match to TRBD2 (6 bases). The V and J ends lost 1 base and 0 bases respectively, with 14 bases between them. Looked up from germline, CDR1 is MGHRA and CDR2 is YSYEKL. The CDR3 spans 17 residues. CDR3 region: CASSQGVVGTSTDTQYF. DNA of the CDR3: TGCGCCAGCAGCCAAGGAGTGGTCGGGACTAGCACAGATACGCAGTATTTT.

This chain links TRBV27 with TRBJ1-2; 7 bases match TRBD1. The ends lost 6 bases at V and 3 bases at J; junction bases unmatched: 7. Germline V gives CDR1 MNHEY, CDR2 SMNVEV (reference sequence). The CDR3 contains 14 residues. This CDR3 reads CASSPRGRDYGYTF. The CDR3 DNA reads TGTGCCAGCAGCCCTAGGGGGCGGGACTATGGCTACACCTTC.